The 29 T cell receptor beta chains presented below share a single source sample, sequenced in a study of identical twins. TCRdb analysed the 5' RACE reads with MiXCR anew, one entry per CDR3 protein. Of a few hundred thousand distinct CDR3 sequences in the sample, nearly 9.5% were seen once. In addition, the sample was reused for a study of yellow fever vaccine responses in identical twins.

Sequenced material: CD8+ T cells sorted from blood. These receptors originate from a woman aged 18-35 years in good health.

This clonotype was seen ten or more times. The V call is TRBV12-3 or TRBV12-4, the J call TRBJ2-4; a weak D match, TRBD2 (6 bases). The CDR3 is made up of 14 amino acids. V lost 4 bases and J lost 6, with 13 bases in between. The CDR3 bases are TGTGCCAGCAGTTCCTGGCAGGGAGGAAACATTCAGTACTTC. It codes for CASSSWQGGNIQYF.

This clonotype was seen a handful of times. The J gene is TRBJ2-1, the V gene TRBV29-1; 7 nucleotides agree with TRBD1. The germline V gene has CDR1 SQVTM and CDR2 ANQGSEA. With V trimmed by 7 bases and J by 5 bases, 8 bases remained unmatched. This CDR3 is 13 amino acids long. For the CDR3, the DNA is TGCAGCGCGACAGGGCCGGCGGACAATGAGCAGTTCTTC. Protein product: CSATGPADNEQFF.

Notes on this clonotype: Its ends do not fully match the called genes, so a read error is possible. V usage is TRBV20-1 and J usage is TRBJ2-3; 14 bases are shared with TRBD2. This CDR3 is 19 amino acids long. Per germline, CDR1 DFQATT and CDR2 SNEGSKA (reference sequence). As DNA, the CDR3 is TGCTGTGCTAGAGGGGGACTAGCGGGAGTAATTACAGACACAGATACGCAGTATTTT. Encoded protein: CCARGGLAGVITDTDTQYF.

This clonotype was counted many times. This chain joins TRBV9 and TRBJ2-3; D perhaps matches TRBD1 (6 bases). Germline V gene sequence: CDR1 SGDLS, CDR2 YYNGEE. V lost 4 bases and J lost 1, with 13 bases in between. This CDR3 contains 15 residues. CDR3 sequence: CASSIRQEGTDTQYF. Written as DNA, the CDR3 is TGTGCCAGCAGCATCCGACAGGAGGGCACAGATACGCAGTATTTT.

The V gene is TRBV4-1, the J gene TRBJ2-1, with D perhaps matching TRBD1 (6 bases). Germline CDR1 MGHRA, CDR2 YSYEKL. This CDR3 is 15 amino acids long. The V and J ends lost 7 bases and 8 bases respectively, with 21 bases between them. The CDR3 loop is CASTDRLGYTDEQFF. The CDR3 DNA follows: TGCGCCAGCACCGACAGGCTGGGGTACACCGATGAGCAGTTCTTC.

This chain connects TRBV24-1 to TRBJ2-3; TRBD2 matches at 13 bases. The CDR3 length is 16 residues. The V gene's germline CDR1 is KGHDR and CDR2 SFDVKD. V lost 3 bases and J lost 4; bases outside the gene matches: 3. DNA for the CDR3: TGTGCCACCAGTGATCGGACTAGCGGGAGACCAGATACGCAGTATTTT. As protein: CATSDRTSGRPDTQYF.

This clonotype came up a few times. This rearrangement joins TRBV7-9 to TRBJ2-7; D tentatively reads TRBD1 or TRBD2 (6 bases each). CDR3 length: 15 amino acids. The V end was cut by 0 bases, the J end by 7 bases, with 16 bases between. The germline gives CDR1 SEHNR, CDR2 FQNEAQ (reference sequence). The DNA of the CDR3 is TGTGCCAGCAGCTTAGCTTGGGGGCCCAGCGGGGAGCAGTACTTC. Translated: CASSLAWGPSGEQYF. Using reference TRBV7-9 and TRBJ2-7 for the parts outside the CDR3, the full variable domain is DTGVSQNPRHKITKRGQNVTFRCDPISEHNRLYWYRQTLGQGPEFLTYFQNEAQLEKSRLLSDRFSAERPKGSFSTLEIQRTEQGDSAMYLCASSLAWGPSGEQYFGPGTRLTVT.

The gene calls are TRBV6-1 and TRBJ2-7; the D gene is possibly TRBD1 (5 bases). This CDR3 comprises 13 residues. V shed 9 bases and J shed 0 bases, with 12 bases lying between them. Germline assignment: CDR1 MNHNS and CDR2 SASEGT. The CDR3: CASDSQNSYEQYF. The CDR3 DNA is TGTGCCAGTGACAGTCAGAACTCCTACGAGCAGTACTTC.

The chain couples TRBV7-8 to TRBJ1-2; D is perhaps TRBD1 (6 bases). The ends were cut back, 1 base at V and 8 bases at J, with 20 bases in the middle. Germline lookup yields CDR1 SGHVS and CDR2 FQNEAQ. The CDR3 runs to 16 residues. CDR3 bases: TGTGCCAGCAGCTTAGACCCAGGGGCCAACCGTCGAGGCTACACCTTC. It translates to CASSLDPGANRRGYTF.

This clonotype has at least ten counts. J is TRBJ2-3 and V is TRBV11-2, with D maybe TRBD1 (7 bases). The germline V gene encodes CDR1 SGHAT and CDR2 FQNNGV. The CDR3 is 14 amino acids. Trimming pared 5 bases from V and 11 bases from J, leaving 20 bases between. The CDR3 nucleotides read TGTGCCAGCAGCCCAGGGGGGTGGCCTCAAGGGCAGTATTTT. Translated, it gives CASSPGGWPQGQYF.

The chain combines TRBV19 with TRBJ2-3; 8 bases line up with TRBD2. The CDR3 length is 13 residues. The germline V gene has CDR1 LNHDA and CDR2 SQIVND (reference sequence). With 5 bases clipped from V and 10 bases from J, the junction kept 8 bases outside the gene matches. CDR3 nucleotides: TGTGCCAGTAGTCTACGTAGCGGGATCGCGCAGTATTTT. Its protein product is CASSLRSGIAQYF.

The V gene is TRBV11-2, the J gene TRBJ2-5; 7 positions match TRBD2. This CDR3 has 14 amino acids. The germline CDR1 and CDR2 sequences are SGHAT and FQNNGV. The trim removed 7 bases at V and 3 bases at J, leaving 8 bases unmatched. The CDR3, as DNA: TGTGCCAGCACTAATTGGGCGGGGGAAGAGACCCAGTACTTC. Protein: CASTNWAGEETQYF. The full variable domain, in which reference TRBV11-2 and TRBJ2-5 provide the parts outside the CDR3, is EAGVAQSPRYKIIEKRQSVAFWCNPISGHATLYWYQQILGQGPKLLIQFQNNGVVDDSQLPKDRFSAERLKGVDSTLKIQPAKLEDSAVYLCASTNWAGEETQYFGPGTRLLVL.

J is TRBJ2-7 and V is TRBV5-1; a possible D gene is TRBD1 (5 bases). This CDR3 spans 16 amino acids. The V gene's germline CDR1 is SGHRS and CDR2 YFSETQ. V gave up 4 bases and J gave up 3 bases, with 20 bases separating them. The CDR3: CASSRADSPLNYEQYF. CDR3 coding DNA: TGCGCCAGCAGCAGAGCAGACAGCCCCTTAAACTACGAGCAGTACTTC.

The chain links TRBV11-2 to TRBJ2-7, with TRBD2 matching over 10 bases. The germline CDR1 and CDR2 sequences are SGHAT and FQNNGV. V lost 0 bases and J lost 3; bases outside the gene matches: 5. The CDR3 has 16 amino acids. This CDR3 reads CASSLEQLAGIYEQYF. In DNA, the CDR3 is TGTGCCAGCAGCTTAGAACAACTAGCGGGAATCTACGAGCAGTACTTC.

Concerning this clonotype: Possible read error: a much larger clone is one base away. The V and J genes are TRBV7-9 and TRBJ2-1; TRBD2 aligns across 11 bases. After removal of 7 bases from V and 7 bases from J, the junction contained 15 bases not matched to a gene. The CDR3 runs 17 residues. Germline V CDR1 and CDR2: SEHNR, FQNEAQ (reference sequence). CDR3 coding DNA: TGTGCCAGCACCCGGCTCGAGGCTAGCGGGGGGTATAATGAGCAGTTCTTC. This sequence encodes CASTRLEASGGYNEQFF.

The genes are TRBV20-1 and TRBJ2-7; D possibly matches TRBD1 or TRBD2 (5 bases each). CDR1 and CDR2 from the germline V gene are DFQATT and SNEGSKA (reference sequence). This CDR3 spans 13 amino acids. V was cut by 2 bases and J by 4 bases, with 12 bases left in between. The DNA for the CDR3 is TGCAGTGCTAGATTACGGGACCGATACGAGCAGTACTTC. Translation gives CSARLRDRYEQYF.

This clonotype occurred many times. The V gene is TRBV27, the J gene TRBJ1-5; 8 bases are a match to TRBD1. V was clipped by 10 bases and J by 3 bases; unmatched bases: 5. The CDR3 spans 13 residues. Looked up from germline, CDR1 is MNHEY and CDR2 is SMNVEV (reference sequence). This CDR3 reads CATGQGFNQPQHF. CDR3 DNA sequence: TGTGCCACCGGACAGGGATTCAATCAGCCCCAGCATTTT.

This clonotype has ten or more counts. The chain has TRBV29-1 and TRBJ1-2; 9 nucleotides align to TRBD1. Trimming took 7 bases from V and 7 from J; bases not matched to a gene: 7. Germline V gene sequence: CDR1 SQVTM, CDR2 ANQGSEA. The CDR3 is 12 residues long. CDR3 nucleotide sequence: TGCAGCGGTGGGACAGGGTTTGCTGGCTACACCTTC. Amino acid sequence: CSGGTGFAGYTF.

V usage is TRBV30 and J usage is TRBJ2-2; the match to TRBD1 covers 8 bases. V trimming: 6 bases; J trimming: 7 bases; junction bases outside the gene matches: 10. The CDR3 sequence is 14 residues long. Germline V lookup: CDR1 GTSNPN, CDR2 SVGIG (reference sequence). As DNA, the CDR3 is TGTGCCTGTTCGGAGGGACAGGTATTCGGGGAGCTGTTTTTT. Translated, it gives CACSEGQVFGELFF. Based on the CDR3 plus reference TRBV30 and TRBJ2-2, the full variable domain is SQTIHQWPATLVQPVGSPLSLECTVEGTSNPNLYWYRQAAGRGLQLLFYSVGIGQISSEVPQNLSASRPQDRQFILSSKKLLLSDSGFYLCACSEGQVFGELFFGEGSRLTVL.

This clonotype has just a few counts. This chain uses TRBV27 with TRBJ1-1, with 7 positions matching TRBD1. The junction had 6 bases not matched to a gene; V was cut back by 2 bases and J by 0 bases. The CDR3 is made up of 16 amino acids. Germline lookup yields CDR1 MNHEY and CDR2 SMNVEV (reference sequence). CDR3 nucleotide sequence: TGTGCCAGCAGTTTAACCACAGGGGTCATGAACACTGAAGCTTTCTTT. Amino acid sequence: CASSLTTGVMNTEAFF.

This clonotype was observed many times. CDR3: CASSSGRHEQFF. The CDR3 DNA is TGTGCCAGCAGCAGCGGACGGCATGAGCAGTTCTTC. This chain uses TRBV5-6 with TRBJ2-1, with a tentative D call TRBD2 (5 bases). Per germline, CDR1 SGHDT and CDR2 YYEEEE. V was pared by 4 bases and J by 8 bases, with 10 bases between. The CDR3 runs 12 residues.

In this sample, this clonotype turned up a few times. The chain combines TRBV27 with TRBJ2-3, with D unclear. The V and J ends lost 1 base and 0 bases respectively, with 5 bases between them. CDR1 MNHEY and CDR2 SMNVEV come from the germline V gene (reference sequence). The CDR3 covers 14 residues. CDR3 DNA: TGTGCCAGCAGTTTATGGTCGAGCACAGATACGCAGTATTTT. This encodes CASSLWSSTDTQYF.

The chain joins TRBV28 to TRBJ1-1, with no clear D. From germline, CDR1 is MDHEN and CDR2 SYDVKM. The CDR3 has 14 amino acids. V was pared by 6 bases and J by 2 bases, with 13 bases between. CDR3 sequence reads: CASSPTGTNTEAFF. DNA of the CDR3: TGTGCCAGCAGCCCGACGGGAACAAACACTGAAGCTTTCTTT.

V and J are TRBV23-1 and TRBJ1-5; D is unclear. TRBV23-1 is placed among ORFs of uncertain function. This CDR3 is 13 amino acids long. V lost 0 bases, J lost 5 bases, and 5 bases lay in between. In DNA, the CDR3 is TGCGCCAGCAGTCAATCTAGGGATCAGCCCCAGCATTTT. It yields the protein CASSQSRDQPQHF.

This clonotype appeared a few times. The chain employs TRBV11-2 and TRBJ2-7; D gene ambiguous. Per germline, CDR1 SGHAT and CDR2 FQNNGV. V was pared by 0 bases and J by 5 bases, with 11 bases between. The CDR3 runs 14 residues. As DNA, the CDR3 is TGTGCCAGCAGCTTAGATCTTAGTTTTGACGAGCAGTACTTC. Translating it yields CASSLDLSFDEQYF.

This clonotype was detected only a few times. The CDR3 loop is CASSEELAGYETQYF. CDR3 bases: TGTGCCAGTAGTGAAGAACTAGCGGGGTACGAGACCCAGTACTTC. The rearrangement uses TRBV19 and TRBJ2-5, with 10 bases identical to TRBD2. The germline gives CDR1 LNHDA, CDR2 SQIVND (reference sequence). CDR3 size: 15 residues. The trim removed 5 bases at V and 5 bases at J, leaving 8 bases unmatched.

The chain has TRBV18 and TRBJ2-3; D unresolved. Trimming removed 1 base at V and 3 bases at J, with 11 bases between. The CDR3 extends over 15 amino acids. Germline CDR1 is KGHSH and CDR2 is LQKENI. Written as DNA, the CDR3 is TGTGCCAGCTCACCACGTTTTGCAGTTACAGATACGCAGTATTTT. It yields the protein CASSPRFAVTDTQYF.

This clonotype was observed at least ten times. This chain uses TRBV10-3 with TRBJ1-5; tentative D call: TRBD1 (6 bases). The germline V and J ends were trimmed by 3 bases and 0 bases, with 9 bases remaining between them. The CDR3 contains 15 residues. Per germline, CDR1 ENHRY and CDR2 SYGVKD. The CDR3: CAISDVGASNQPQHF. The CDR3 DNA sequence: TGTGCCATCAGTGACGTGGGGGCTAGCAATCAGCCCCAGCATTTT.

This clonotype was seen more than once but under ten times. The chain couples TRBV20-1 to TRBJ2-1; perhaps TRBD1 as D (6 bases). The CDR3 sequence is 14 residues long. Germline loops: CDR1 DFQATT, CDR2 SNEGSKA (reference sequence). The ends were cut back, 7 bases at V and 7 bases at J, with 20 bases in the middle. The CDR3 bases are TGCAGTGTAAATGCTGGGGGCTGGGTTAATGAGCAGTTCTTC. Amino acid sequence: CSVNAGGWVNEQFF.